Listed here are 20 T cell receptor beta chains from one sample, sequenced in a study of low-dose radiotherapy and immunotherapy resistance in tumors. Priming of first-strand cDNA relied on TRAV- and TRBV-specific primers (covering alpha and beta chains). PCR amplification of the TCRs was performed with Phusion for approximately 20 PCR cycles, and it relied on a constant-region primer together with a V-primer adapter. TCRdb re-analysed the reads in MiXCR, keeping a single row per CDR3 protein. The profile shows some 94,000 distinct CDR3 sequences, 20% to 25% of them singletons. As to time point: after trial treatment. Regarding treatment: LDRT plus nivolumab, ipilimumab, low-dose cyclophosphamide and aspirin (RACIN trial). Sequencing was performed on PBMCs, taken after low-dose radiotherapy plus immunotherapy. The source of these receptors is a female donor with ovarian cancer.

This clonotype was observed many times. The genes are TRBV6-2 or TRBV6-3 and TRBJ2-2; D possibly corresponds to TRBD2 (6 bases). V was trimmed by 2 bases and J by 1 base, leaving 17 bases between them. Germline V gives CDR1 MNHEY, CDR2 SVGEGT. The CDR3 has 18 residues. The CDR3 region has the DNA TGTGCCAGCAGTTACCCTCCCAGGGTAGCGGTGAACACCGGGGAGCTGTTTTTT. Translation gives CASSYPPRVAVNTGELFF.

This clonotype was seen many times. This chain connects TRBV6-2 or TRBV6-3 to TRBJ2-3; D is unclear. This CDR3 comprises 12 residues. CDR1 MNHEY and CDR2 SVGEGT come from the germline V gene. Trimming took off 6 bases at V and 4 bases at J, with 8 bases between the two ends. CDR3 residues: CASSRLADTQYF. The DNA of the CDR3 is TGTGCCAGCAGCAGACTGGCAGATACGCAGTATTTT.

This clonotype was detected only a few times. A far larger clone is just one base off, so this is likely a read error. V usage is TRBV11-2 and J usage is TRBJ2-1, with TRBD2 matching 7 bases. The germline V gene encodes CDR1 SGHAT and CDR2 FQNNGV. This CDR3 is built from 15 residues. After removal of 0 bases from V and 10 bases from J, the junction contained 9 bases not matched to a gene. For the CDR3, the DNA is TGTGCCAGCAGCTTAGAGCGCGGGAGAGGCTACGAGCAGTTCTTC. Residues: CASSLERGRGYEQFF.

This clonotype has a count of ten or more. J is TRBJ2-1 and V is TRBV5-1, with 14 bases matching TRBD2. This CDR3 is 15 amino acids long. With V trimmed by 6 bases and J by 3 bases, 2 bases remained unmatched. Germline assignment: CDR1 SGHRS and CDR2 YFSETQ. The CDR3 DNA reads as TGCGCCAGCACGGGACTAGCGGGAGACTACAATGAGCAGTTCTTC. It is translated as CASTGLAGDYNEQFF.

This clonotype was seen repeatedly, ten times or more. The CDR3, as DNA: TGTGCCAGCCGAAGGGGGGCTGAAGCTTTCTTT. Its protein is CASRRGAEAFF. This chain joins TRBV6-2 or TRBV6-3 and TRBJ1-1, with D tentatively TRBD1 (6 bases). V dropped 8 bases and J dropped 6 bases, with 10 bases sitting between them. There are 11 residues in the CDR3. Germline V gives CDR1 MNHEY, CDR2 SVGEGT.

In this sample, this clonotype turned up many times. The rearrangement uses TRBV28 and TRBJ2-7; 7 bases align to TRBD2. This CDR3 has 16 amino acids. Germline CDR1 reads MDHEN; CDR2 reads SYDVKM. Trimming removed 9 bases from V and 1 base from J; junction bases left unmatched: 15. CDR3 residues: CASTTPGGGRSYEQYF. The CDR3 DNA follows: TGTGCCAGTACAACTCCTGGCGGGGGACGGTCCTACGAGCAGTACTTC.

This chain joins TRBV6-2 or TRBV6-3 and TRBJ1-4; weak D call: TRBD1 (6 bases). Germline V gives CDR1 MNHEY, CDR2 SVGEGT. V was clipped by 6 bases and J by 7 bases, with 12 bases between them. The CDR3 length is 13 residues. DNA for the CDR3: TGTGCCAGCAGCCCAGGGGTAGTTGAAAAACTGTTTTTT. As protein: CASSPGVVEKLFF.

This clonotype was counted ten times or more. The chain is built from TRBV5-1 and TRBJ2-3; a weak D match, TRBD2 (6 bases). This CDR3 is 14 amino acids long. Trimming left V 4 bases short and J 6 bases short, with 15 bases between. CDR1 and CDR2 (germline): SGHRS, YFSETQ. The CDR3 coding sequence is TGCGCCAGCAGCCTGGAGGGTCTTGACGATACGCAGTATTTT. Translating gives CASSLEGLDDTQYF.

This clonotype was seen at least ten times. The chain uses TRBV5-1 and TRBJ2-1, with 8 bases matching TRBD2. Germline V gene data show CDR1 as SGHRS and CDR2 as YFSETQ. This CDR3 comprises 15 residues. With 2 bases clipped from V and 4 bases from J, the junction kept 5 bases outside the gene matches. The CDR3 reads CASSLSGSVYNEQFF. CDR3 bases: TGCGCCAGCAGCTTAAGCGGGAGTGTGTACAATGAGCAGTTCTTC.

This clonotype was counted many times. V is TRBV12-3 or TRBV12-4 and J is TRBJ2-2, with D perhaps matching TRBD1 or TRBD2 (5 bases each). The CDR3 loop spans 15 amino acids. V was shortened by 5 bases and J by 2 bases, with 12 bases between the two germline ends. The CDR3 loop is CASSPPGRNTGELFF. The CDR3, as DNA: TGTGCCAGCAGTCCCCCGGGACGAAACACCGGGGAGCTGTTTTTT.

This clonotype has just one count. The chain joins TRBV6-2 or TRBV6-3 to TRBJ2-7; D perhaps matches TRBD2 (6 bases). There are 17 residues in the CDR3. Trimming removed 5 bases from V and 2 bases from J, with 22 bases in between. Looked up from germline, CDR1 is MNHEY and CDR2 is SVGEGT. The CDR3 DNA reads TGTGCCAGCAGTGAAGATCCGGGGGAAACACTCGCCTACGAGCAGTACTTC. Residues: CASSEDPGETLAYEQYF.

This clonotype was counted many times. V and J are TRBV11-2 and TRBJ2-5; no clear D gene. V shed 2 bases and J shed 5 bases, with 15 bases lying between them. The CDR3 is 15 amino acids. The V gene's germline CDR1 is SGHAT and CDR2 FQNNGV. This CDR3 reads CASSLITSTRETQYF. CDR3 DNA: TGTGCCAGCAGCTTAATAACATCCACCCGGGAGACCCAGTACTTC.

In its sample, this clonotype was seen many times. The chain uses TRBV5-5 and TRBJ1-1, with D possibly being TRBD1 (6 bases). The V and J ends lost 1 base and 7 bases respectively, with 11 bases between them. Germline CDR1 SGHKS, CDR2 YYEKEE (reference sequence). The CDR3 covers 13 residues. The CDR3 loop reads CASSLRGAGEAFF. The CDR3 DNA follows: TGTGCCAGCAGCTTGCGGGGGGCAGGTGAAGCTTTCTTT. The complete variable domain, with remaining parts taken from reference TRBV5-5 and TRBJ1-1, reads DAGVTQSPTHLIKTRGQQVTLRCSPISGHKSVSWYQQVLGQGPQFIFQYYEKEERGRGNFPDRFSARQFPNYSSELNVNALLLGDSALYLCASSLRGAGEAFFGQGTRLTVV.

The chain couples TRBV14 to TRBJ2-7; possible D gene TRBD2, 7 bases. The CDR3 is made up of 14 amino acids. CDR1 and CDR2 from the germline V gene are SGHDN and FVKESK. The V end lost 7 bases, the J end lost 7 bases, and 20 bases lay between the germline ends. CDR3 region: CASNQGGGLNEQYF. CDR3 coding DNA: TGTGCCAGCAATCAAGGGGGGGGGCTGAATGAGCAGTACTTC.

Ten or more counts support this clonotype. The chain joins TRBV29-1 to TRBJ2-2; D possibly corresponds to TRBD1 (6 bases). The V and J ends lost 4 bases and 0 bases respectively, with 12 bases between them. The CDR3 has 15 amino acids. Germline CDR1 and CDR2: SQVTM and ANQGSEA. The CDR3 DNA follows: TGCAGCGTTGGCAGGGGCGGCGCGAACACCGGGGAGCTGTTTTTT. It is translated as CSVGRGGANTGELFF.

This clonotype occurred many times. The V gene is TRBV6-2 or TRBV6-3, the J gene TRBJ1-5; D is undetermined. The length of the CDR3 is 15 residues. Germline assignment: CDR1 MNHEY and CDR2 SVGEGT. Deletions cut 0 bases from V and 0 bases from J, with 6 bases between. The DNA for the CDR3 is TGTGCCAGCAGTTACTCTGGCGGTAGCAATCAGCCCCAGCATTTT. Residues: CASSYSGGSNQPQHF.

This clonotype showed up many times. The rearrangement uses TRBV7-3 and TRBJ1-1; 10 bases fit TRBD1. This CDR3 region has 17 residues. CDR1 and CDR2 from the germline V gene are SGHTA and FQGTGA. The junction had 14 bases not matched to a gene; V was cut back by 4 bases and J by 6 bases. CDR3 loop: CASSSSGLTGGDPEAFF. CDR3 coding DNA: TGTGCCAGCAGCTCCTCTGGGCTGACAGGGGGCGACCCTGAAGCTTTCTTT.

Only a few counts were recorded for this clonotype. V and J are TRBV30 and TRBJ2-7; TRBD2 matches at 10 bases. V shed 2 bases, J shed 1 base, and the junction held 14 bases outside the gene matches. The CDR3 loop spans 18 amino acids. Germline V gene sequence: CDR1 GTSNPN, CDR2 SVGIG (reference sequence). In DNA form, the CDR3 reads TGTGCCTGGAGTTCCCGGAGCGGGAGGGCCGTCCTGTCCTACGAGCAGTACTTC. It is translated as CAWSSRSGRAVLSYEQYF.

This clonotype was counted at least ten times. V and J are TRBV11-2 and TRBJ2-4; D gene ambiguous. The CDR3 contains 14 residues. V shed 2 bases and J shed 0 bases, with 5 bases lying between them. Germline lookup yields CDR1 SGHAT and CDR2 FQNNGV. CDR3 nucleotide sequence: TGTGCCAGCAGCTTATCGGGAGCCAAAAACATTCAGTACTTC. This translates into CASSLSGAKNIQYF.

This clonotype was recorded at least ten times. V and J are TRBV2 and TRBJ2-6; no firm D call. Germline loops: CDR1 SNHLY, CDR2 FYNNEI. V was cut by 8 bases and J by 0 bases, with 14 bases left in between. The CDR3 totals 16 residues. The chain's CDR3 is CASDRDGTSGANVLTF. The CDR3 nucleotides are TGTGCCAGCGATCGAGACGGAACCTCTGGGGCCAACGTCCTGACTTTC.